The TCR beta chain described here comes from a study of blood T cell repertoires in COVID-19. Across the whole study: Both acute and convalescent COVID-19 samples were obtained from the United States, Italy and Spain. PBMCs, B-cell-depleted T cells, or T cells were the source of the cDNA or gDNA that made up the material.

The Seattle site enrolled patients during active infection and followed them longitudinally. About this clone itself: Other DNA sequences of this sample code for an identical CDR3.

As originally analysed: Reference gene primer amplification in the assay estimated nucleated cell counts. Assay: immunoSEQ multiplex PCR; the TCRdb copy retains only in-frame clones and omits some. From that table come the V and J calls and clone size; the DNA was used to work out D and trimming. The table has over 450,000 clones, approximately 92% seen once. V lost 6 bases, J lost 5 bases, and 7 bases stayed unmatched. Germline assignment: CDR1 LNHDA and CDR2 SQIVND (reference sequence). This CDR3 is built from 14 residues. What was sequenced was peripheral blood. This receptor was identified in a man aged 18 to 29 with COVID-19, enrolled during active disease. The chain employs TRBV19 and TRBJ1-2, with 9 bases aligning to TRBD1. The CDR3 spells CASSPDRGSYGYTF. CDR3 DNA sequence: TGTGCCAGTAGCCCGGACAGGGGTTCGTATGGCTACACCTTC.